This T cell receptor (beta chain) is from a study of blood T cells in healthy people across ages. Study-level results: Among long-lived donors, naive CD4+ cells were more numerous and diversity higher than in aged donors.

Donors each provided ten milliliters of peripheral blood. Isolating PBMCs gave at least 7 million of these cells per sample. CDR1 is SGHRS and CDR2 is YFSETQ in the germline V gene. The length of the CDR3 is 13 residues. This clonotype has a handful of counts. The antigen is not known. A read error is possible here, since a much larger clone lies one base away. Next came a second PCR, run for about 6 to 12 cycles, which used a sample-barcoded 5' primer along with a J-beta primer mix. From the 5' RACE reads, TCRdb called clonotypes with MiXCR, one entry per CDR3 protein. This table has some 710,000 distinct CDR3 sequences, over 20% appearing once.

This clonotype was sampled from a man in his sixties or seventies in good health. The V gene is TRBV5-1, the J gene TRBJ2-5; D is undetermined. The specimen sequenced was blood. The DNA of the CDR3 is TGCGCCAGCAGCACGCCAATGCAAGAGACCCAGGACTTC. This encodes CASSTPMQETQDF.